One sample yielded the 21 T cell receptor beta chains listed below, sequenced in a study of blood T cells in healthy people across ages. A sample-barcoded 5' primer and a J-beta primer mix were used in a second PCR of roughly 6 to 12 cycles. TCRdb itself ran the 5' RACE reads through MiXCR, one entry per CDR3 protein. Of 1.5 million to 2 million distinct CDR3 sequences in the sample, 25% to 30% are singletons; the top ten hold over 7%. The sequenced material came from blood. The origin of the receptors is a woman under 40 in good health.

A few counts support this clonotype. This sequence joins TRBV5-1 and TRBJ1-1; D is perhaps TRBD1 (6 bases). CDR1 is SGHRS, CDR2 YFSETQ, per germline. V lost 7 bases to trimming and J lost 2 bases, with 12 bases between them. The CDR3 is 13 amino acids. The CDR3, as DNA: TGCGCCAGCCAGAGGACAGACAACACTGAAGCTTTCTTT. Amino acid sequence: CASQRTDNTEAFF.

This rearrangement joins TRBV7-2 to TRBJ2-7; D might be TRBD1 (5 bases). V shed 4 bases and J shed 3 bases, with 19 bases lying between them. This CDR3 region has 16 residues. From germline, CDR1 is SGHTA and CDR2 FQGNSA. CDR3 protein: CASSSPRAPSHYEQYF. The CDR3 nucleotides read TGTGCCAGCAGCTCCCCCAGGGCCCCATCCCACTACGAGCAGTACTTC.

As for this clonotype: One junction end does not reproduce the germline sequence, and a read error may be involved. The genes are TRBV27 and TRBJ1-2, with D possibly TRBD1 on 5 matching bases. Germline V CDR1 and CDR2: MNHEY, SMNVEV (reference sequence). This CDR3 has 14 residues. In DNA, the CDR3 is TGTGACAGCAGTTCCCGGCGGGGGATAGACGGCTACACCTTC. Protein: CDSSSRRGIDGYTF.

This clonotype was seen more than once but under ten times. The V and J genes are TRBV29-1 and TRBJ2-2, with D possibly matching TRBD2 (6 bases). This CDR3 contains 12 residues. V gave up 5 bases and J gave up 7 bases, with 11 bases separating them. Germline lookup yields CDR1 SQVTM and CDR2 ANQGSEA. The DNA for the CDR3 is TGCAGCGTTATGGGAGGAGGCGGGGAGCTGTTTTTT. This translates into CSVMGGGGELFF.

For this clonotype: No conserved phenylalanine or tryptophan is present at the end of the CDR3, so a read error is the likely explanation. The chain carries TRBV11-2 and TRBJ2-5, with 7 bases that match TRBD1. Per germline, CDR1 SGHAT and CDR2 FQNNGV. V dropped 3 bases and J dropped 3; count of bases not matched to a gene: 10. CDR3 length: 16 residues. The DNA for the CDR3 is TGTGCCAGCAGCTTGGGGTCGGGACAGAAAGAAGAGACCCAGTACGTC. This codes for CASSLGSGQKEETQYV.

Ten or more counts support this clonotype. The V gene is TRBV4-3, the J gene TRBJ1-1; D uncertain. Trimming pared 0 bases from V and 12 bases from J, leaving 14 bases between. The CDR3 has 13 amino acids. The germline CDR1 and CDR2 sequences are LGHNA and YSLEER. CDR3 residues: CASSQDLPDLPFF. The CDR3 DNA sequence: TGCGCCAGCAGCCAAGATCTTCCAGACTTACCTTTCTTT.

This clonotype was seen repeatedly, ten times or more. The chain joins TRBV2 to TRBJ2-5; possibly TRBD2 for D (6 bases). Trimming stripped 4 bases from V and 4 bases from J, with 7 bases between. CDR3 size: 12 residues. Germline V gene data show CDR1 as SNHLY and CDR2 as FYNNEI. CDR3 nucleotide sequence: TGTGCCAGCAGTGGAGCGGGAGAGACCCAGTACTTC. It encodes CASSGAGETQYF.

The rearrangement joins TRBV12-3 or TRBV12-4 to TRBJ1-2; 8 nucleotides agree with TRBD1. This CDR3 has 14 residues. V dropped 5 bases and J dropped 8; count of bases not matched to a gene: 10. CDR3 nucleotides: TGTGCCAGCAGTGCTCAAAGGACAGGGTACGGCTACACCTTC. Protein sequence: CASSAQRTGYGYTF.

This clonotype showed up many times. This chain joins TRBV4-1 and TRBJ2-7; 13 bases map to TRBD2. Per the germline V gene, CDR1 is MGHRA and CDR2 is YSYEKL. The CDR3 extends over 19 amino acids. Germline trimming cut 4 bases from V and 3 bases from J; bases unmatched to any gene: 15. CDR3 sequence reads: CASSRIASTSGGAFYEQYF. The CDR3 nucleotides read TGCGCCAGCAGCCGCATTGCAAGCACTAGCGGGGGGGCCTTCTACGAGCAGTACTTC.

This clonotype was observed a single time. J is TRBJ2-2 and V is TRBV5-1, with D perhaps matching TRBD1 or TRBD2 (5 bases each). The CDR3 loop spans 16 amino acids. Trimming cost V 3 bases and J 4 bases, with 16 bases left between them. In germline, CDR1 is SGHRS, CDR2 YFSETQ. The CDR3 reads CASSWRGAPGTGELFF. CDR3 nucleotide sequence: TGCGCCAGCAGCTGGAGAGGGGCTCCGGGCACCGGGGAGCTGTTTTTT.

The chain uses TRBV5-4 and TRBJ2-1, with 8 bases lining up with TRBD2. The CDR3 is 16 amino acids. Germline V gene sequence: CDR1 SGHNT, CDR2 YYREEE (reference sequence). The V gene end was trimmed by 1 base and the J gene end by 8 bases; junction bases not matched to a gene: 11. CDR3 sequence reads: CASSLRWTGGLDEQFF. DNA for the CDR3: TGTGCCAGCAGCTTGCGGTGGACGGGGGGGCTCGATGAGCAGTTCTTC.

This clonotype occurred once. This sequence joins TRBV10-1 and TRBJ2-3, with 8 bases lining up with TRBD2. Losses at the gene ends were 0 bases for V and 4 bases for J; bases not matched to a gene: 6. Germline lookup yields CDR1 WNHNN and CDR2 SYGVQD (reference sequence). This CDR3 spans 16 amino acids. The CDR3 here is CASSESTGGYADTQYF. The CDR3 nucleotides are TGCGCCAGCAGTGAGTCGACGGGAGGGTACGCAGATACGCAGTATTTT.

The chain employs TRBV20-1 and TRBJ2-7; the D gene is possibly TRBD1 (6 bases). In germline, CDR1 is DFQATT, CDR2 SNEGSKA (reference sequence). The CDR3 consists of 18 residues. Trimming removed 6 bases from V and 7 bases from J, with 34 bases in between. CDR3 amino acids: CSAITGSPGRCCRCEQYF. The CDR3 nucleotides read TGCAGTGCCATCACAGGGTCGCCTGGCCGTTGCTGTCGATGTGAGCAGTACTTC.

This clonotype showed up many times. The gene calls are TRBV7-2 and TRBJ2-5; TRBD1 or TRBD2 may be the D gene (5 bases each). The CDR3 is 13 residues long. Germline CDR1 is SGHTA and CDR2 is FQGNSA. V lost 0 bases and J 7 bases, leaving 9 bases between the germline ends. The CDR3 DNA reads as TGTGCCAGCAGCTTAGCGAGGGGACCGACCCAGTACTTC. It is translated as CASSLARGPTQYF.

The V and J genes are TRBV20-1 and TRBJ1-1, with TRBD1 as a possible D gene (6 bases). Germline loops: CDR1 DFQATT, CDR2 SNEGSKA (reference sequence). The CDR3 runs to 12 residues. The ends were cut back, 3 bases at V and 12 bases at J, with 17 bases in the middle. As DNA, the CDR3 is TGCAGTGCTAGTCCGGGGCAAGGGGGGACTTTCTTT. Protein sequence: CSASPGQGGTFF.

To note about this clonotype: Possible read error: a much larger clone is one base away. The chain joins TRBV3-1 to TRBJ2-7, with 10 bases lining up with TRBD2. The CDR3 has 16 residues. The germline gives CDR1 LGHDT, CDR2 YNNKEL (reference sequence). V shed 3 bases, J shed 5 bases, and the junction held 10 bases outside the gene matches. This CDR3 reads CASSQVGTSATHEQYF. The CDR3 region has the DNA TGTGCCAGCAGCCAGGTTGGGACTAGCGCTACCCACGAGCAGTACTTC.

The rearrangement uses TRBV10-3 and TRBJ2-1; TRBD2 matches 11 bases. V lost 6 bases to trimming and J lost 4 bases; unmatched junction nucleotides: 11. The CDR3 loop spans 17 amino acids. CDR1 is ENHRY, CDR2 SYGVKD, per germline. CDR3 sequence reads: CAISTTPTSGAYNEQFF. Written as DNA, the CDR3 is TGTGCCATCAGCACCACGCCGACTAGCGGGGCTTACAATGAGCAGTTCTTC.

This clonotype was seen a handful of times. Sequence at one end of the junction differs from germline and may be a read error. The chain employs TRBV2 and TRBJ2-7; 12 bases are shared with TRBD2. The CDR3 spans 15 residues. CDR1 and CDR2 (germline): SNHLY, FYNNEI. CDR3 in amino acids: CAGSGLAGPSYEQYF. The CDR3 DNA reads TGTGCCGGCAGCGGACTAGCGGGACCTAGCTACGAGCAGTACTTC.

This clonotype was counted only a few times. The chain joins TRBV6-5 to TRBJ2-3, with 7 nucleotides matching TRBD1. With V trimmed by 7 bases and J by 5 bases, 3 bases remained unmatched. The CDR3 extends over 12 amino acids. Germline CDR1 MNHEY, CDR2 SVGAGI. The CDR3, as DNA: TGTGCCAGCAAACCAGGGGGAGATACGCAGTATTTT. This translates into CASKPGGDTQYF.

This clonotype was seen ten or more times. The CDR3 loop is CASSLGLIGETQYF. Written as DNA, the CDR3 is TGTGCCAGCAGCTTAGGACTCATCGGGGAGACCCAGTACTTC. This sequence joins TRBV7-9 and TRBJ2-5; D gene uncertain. Trimming pared 1 base from V and 5 bases from J, leaving 11 bases between. Germline CDR1 is SEHNR and CDR2 is FQNEAQ (reference sequence). This CDR3 has 14 amino acids.

For this clonotype: One base away lies a much larger clone, so this may be a sequencing read error. This chain uses TRBV10-2 with TRBJ2-4; possibly TRBD1 for D (5 bases). The germline gives CDR1 WSHSY, CDR2 SAAADI. The CDR3 has 14 amino acids. In nucleotides, the CDR3 is TGCGCCGGCAGTGGGGCCACTGCCAAAAACATTCAGTACTTC. Amino acid sequence: CAGSGATAKNIQYF.